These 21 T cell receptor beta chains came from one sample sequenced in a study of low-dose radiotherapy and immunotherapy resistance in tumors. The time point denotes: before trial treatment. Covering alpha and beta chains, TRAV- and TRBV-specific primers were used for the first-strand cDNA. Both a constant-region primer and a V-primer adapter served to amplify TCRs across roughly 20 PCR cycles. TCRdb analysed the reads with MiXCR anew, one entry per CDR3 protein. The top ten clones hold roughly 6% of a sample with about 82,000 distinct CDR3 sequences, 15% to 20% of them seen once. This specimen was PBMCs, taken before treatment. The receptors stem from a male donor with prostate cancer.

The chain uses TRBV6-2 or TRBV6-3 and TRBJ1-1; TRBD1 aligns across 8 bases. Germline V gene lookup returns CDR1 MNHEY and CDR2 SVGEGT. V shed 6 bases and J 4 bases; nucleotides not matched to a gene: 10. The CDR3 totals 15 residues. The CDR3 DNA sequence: TGTGCCAGCAGGCCTAGACAGGGGTCGGTCACTGAAGCTTTCTTT. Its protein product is CASRPRQGSVTEAFF.

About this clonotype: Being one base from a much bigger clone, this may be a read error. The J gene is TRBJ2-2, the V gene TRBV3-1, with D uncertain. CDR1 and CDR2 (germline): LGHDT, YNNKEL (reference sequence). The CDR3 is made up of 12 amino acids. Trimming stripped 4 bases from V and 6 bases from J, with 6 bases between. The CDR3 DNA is TGTGCCAGCAGCCCATGGGCCGGGGAGCTGTTTTTT. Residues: CASSPWAGELFF.

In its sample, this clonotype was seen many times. The CDR3 loop reads CAWSLAPETQYF. CDR3 DNA sequence: TGTGCCTGGAGTCTAGCCCCAGAGACCCAGTACTTC. The chain combines TRBV30 with TRBJ2-5; D is possibly TRBD2 (5 bases). V lost 2 bases and J lost 4, with 8 bases in between. Germline lookup yields CDR1 GTSNPN and CDR2 SVGIG (reference sequence). The CDR3 contains 12 residues.

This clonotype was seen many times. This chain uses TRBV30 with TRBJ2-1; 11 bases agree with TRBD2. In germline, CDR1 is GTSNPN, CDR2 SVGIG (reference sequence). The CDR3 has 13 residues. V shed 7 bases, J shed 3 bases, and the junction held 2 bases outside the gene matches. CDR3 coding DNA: TGTGCCTCGGGACTAGCGGTCTACAATGAGCAGTTCTTC. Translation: CASGLAVYNEQFF. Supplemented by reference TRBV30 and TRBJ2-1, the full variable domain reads SQTIHQWPATLVQPVGSPLSLECTVEGTSNPNLYWYRQAAGRGLQLLFYSVGIGQISSEVPQNLSASRPQDRQFILSSKKLLLSDSGFYLCASGLAVYNEQFFGPGTRLTVL.

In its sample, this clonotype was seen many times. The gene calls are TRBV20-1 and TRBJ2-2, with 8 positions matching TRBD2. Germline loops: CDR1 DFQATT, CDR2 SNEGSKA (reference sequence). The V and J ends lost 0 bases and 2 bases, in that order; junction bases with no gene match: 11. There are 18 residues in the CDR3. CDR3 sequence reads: CSARETGGPVGNTGELFF. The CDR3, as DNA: TGCAGTGCTAGAGAGACGGGGGGGCCGGTTGGAAACACCGGGGAGCTGTTTTTT.

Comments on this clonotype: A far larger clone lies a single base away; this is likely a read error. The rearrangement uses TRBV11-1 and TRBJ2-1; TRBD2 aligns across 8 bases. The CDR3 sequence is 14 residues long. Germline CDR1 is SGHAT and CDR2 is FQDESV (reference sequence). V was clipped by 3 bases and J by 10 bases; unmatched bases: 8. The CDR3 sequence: CASSFGRGSNEQFF. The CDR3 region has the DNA TGTGCCAGCAGCTTCGGGAGGGGATCCAACGAGCAGTTCTTC.

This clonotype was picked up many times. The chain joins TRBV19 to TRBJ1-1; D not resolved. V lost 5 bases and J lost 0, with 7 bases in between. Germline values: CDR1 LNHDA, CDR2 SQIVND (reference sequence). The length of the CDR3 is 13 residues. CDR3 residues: CASSGTVNTEAFF. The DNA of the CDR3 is TGTGCCAGTAGTGGCACGGTGAACACTGAAGCTTTCTTT.

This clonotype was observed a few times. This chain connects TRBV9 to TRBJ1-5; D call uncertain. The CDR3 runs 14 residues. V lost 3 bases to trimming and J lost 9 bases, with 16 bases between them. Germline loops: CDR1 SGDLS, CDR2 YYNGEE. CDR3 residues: CASSADGRGSPQHF. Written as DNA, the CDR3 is TGTGCCAGCAGCGCTGACGGCCGGGGATCGCCCCAGCATTTT.

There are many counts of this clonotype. CDR3 nucleotide sequence: TGCAGCGTTGTCCGGGGCTCTGGAAACACCATATATTTT. It yields the protein CSVVRGSGNTIYF. V gene TRBV29-1 combines with J gene TRBJ1-3, with unresolved D. Trimming stripped 4 bases from V and 0 bases from J, with 7 bases between. The CDR3 spans 13 residues. From germline, CDR1 is SQVTM and CDR2 ANQGSEA.

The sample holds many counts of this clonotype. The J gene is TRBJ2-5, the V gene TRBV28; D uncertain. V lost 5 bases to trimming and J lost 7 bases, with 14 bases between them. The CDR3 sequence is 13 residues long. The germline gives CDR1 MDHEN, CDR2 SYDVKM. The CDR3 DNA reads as TGTGCCAGCAGTCCTCGACAATCGGGGACCCAGTACTTC. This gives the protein CASSPRQSGTQYF.

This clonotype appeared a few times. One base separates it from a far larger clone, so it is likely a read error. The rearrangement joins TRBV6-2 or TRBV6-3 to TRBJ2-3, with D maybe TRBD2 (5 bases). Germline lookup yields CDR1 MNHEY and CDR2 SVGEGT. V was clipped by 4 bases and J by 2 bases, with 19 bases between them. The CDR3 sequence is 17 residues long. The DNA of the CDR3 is TGTGCCAGCAGTTCGAGGACGCAAAGGAGGAACACAGATACGCAGTATTTT. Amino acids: CASSSRTQRRNTDTQYF.

For the CDR3, the DNA is TGTGCCAGCGCTCGGACAGGCCATGTCGGCTACGAGCAGTACTTC. It encodes CASARTGHVGYEQYF. This chain joins TRBV12-3 or TRBV12-4 and TRBJ2-7; 7 nucleotides match TRBD1. This CDR3 is built from 15 residues. J gave up 3 bases and V 8 bases, and 13 bases lay outside the gene matches.

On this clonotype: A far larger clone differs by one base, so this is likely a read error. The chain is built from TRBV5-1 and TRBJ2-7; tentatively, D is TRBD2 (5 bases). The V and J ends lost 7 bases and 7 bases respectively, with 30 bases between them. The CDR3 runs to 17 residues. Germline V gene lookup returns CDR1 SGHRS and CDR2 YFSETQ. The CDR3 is CASDRGGTGSSYNEQYF. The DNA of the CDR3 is TGCGCCAGCGATAGAGGAGGCACGGGGAGCTCCTACAATGAGCAGTACTTC.

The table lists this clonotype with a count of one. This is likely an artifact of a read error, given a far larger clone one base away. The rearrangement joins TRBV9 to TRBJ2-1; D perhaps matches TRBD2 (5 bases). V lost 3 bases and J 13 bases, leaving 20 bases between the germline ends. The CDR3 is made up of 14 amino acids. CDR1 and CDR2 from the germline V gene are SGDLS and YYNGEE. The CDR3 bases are TGTGCCAGCAGCGCCCAACTAGTCCAAGAGACCCAGTTCTTC. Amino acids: CASSAQLVQETQFF. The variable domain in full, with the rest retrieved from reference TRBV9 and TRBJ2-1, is DSGVTQTPKHLITATGQRVTLRCSPRSGDLSVYWYQQSLDQGLQFLIQYYNGEERAKGNILERFSAQQFPDLHSELNLSSLELGDSALYFCASSAQLVQETQFFGPGTRLTVL.

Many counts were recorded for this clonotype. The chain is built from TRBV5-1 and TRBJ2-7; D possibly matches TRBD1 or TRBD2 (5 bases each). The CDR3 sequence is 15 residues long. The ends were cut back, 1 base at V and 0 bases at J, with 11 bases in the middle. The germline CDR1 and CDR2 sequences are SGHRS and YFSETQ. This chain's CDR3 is CASSLPPGHSYEQYF. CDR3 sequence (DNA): TGCGCCAGCAGCTTGCCTCCGGGGCACTCCTACGAGCAGTACTTC.

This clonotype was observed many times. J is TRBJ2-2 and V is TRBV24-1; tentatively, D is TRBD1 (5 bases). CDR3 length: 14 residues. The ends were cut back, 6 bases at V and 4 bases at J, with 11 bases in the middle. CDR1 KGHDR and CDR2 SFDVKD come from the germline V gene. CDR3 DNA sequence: TGTGCCACCAGTCGGCAGGGCGTCACCGGGGAGCTGTTTTTT. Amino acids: CATSRQGVTGELFF.

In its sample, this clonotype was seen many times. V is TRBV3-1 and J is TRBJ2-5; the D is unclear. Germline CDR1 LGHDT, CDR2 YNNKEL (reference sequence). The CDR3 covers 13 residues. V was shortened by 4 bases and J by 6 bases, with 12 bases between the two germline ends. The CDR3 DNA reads TGTGCCAGCAGCCGCCCGGGCAGGCAGACCCAGTACTTC. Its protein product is CASSRPGRQTQYF.

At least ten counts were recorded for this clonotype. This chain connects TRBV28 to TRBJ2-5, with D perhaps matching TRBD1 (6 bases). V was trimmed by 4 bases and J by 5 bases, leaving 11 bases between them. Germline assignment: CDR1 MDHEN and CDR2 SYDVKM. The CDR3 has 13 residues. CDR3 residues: CASSSYRVETQYF. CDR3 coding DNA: TGTGCCAGCAGTTCTTACAGGGTTGAGACCCAGTACTTC.

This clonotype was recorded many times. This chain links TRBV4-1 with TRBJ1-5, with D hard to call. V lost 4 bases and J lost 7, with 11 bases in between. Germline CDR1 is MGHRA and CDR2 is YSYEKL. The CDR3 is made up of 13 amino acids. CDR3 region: CASSLARSQPQHF. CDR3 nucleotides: TGCGCCAGCAGCCTCGCCCGCAGCCAGCCCCAGCATTTT.

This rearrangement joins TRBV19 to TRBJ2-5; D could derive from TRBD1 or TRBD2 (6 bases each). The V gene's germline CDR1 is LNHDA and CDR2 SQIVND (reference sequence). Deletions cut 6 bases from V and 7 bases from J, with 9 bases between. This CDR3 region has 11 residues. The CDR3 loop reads CASSGGGTQYF. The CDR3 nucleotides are TGTGCCAGTAGCGGGGGCGGGACCCAGTACTTC.

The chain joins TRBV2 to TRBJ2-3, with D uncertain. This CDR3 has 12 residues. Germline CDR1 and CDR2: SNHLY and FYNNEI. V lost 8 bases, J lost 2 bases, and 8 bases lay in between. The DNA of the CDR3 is TGTGCCAGCGGCGCTTCCACAGATACGCAGTATTTT. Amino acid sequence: CASGASTDTQYF.